The 29 T cell receptor beta chains below come from one sample, sequenced in a study of OX40 agonist ivuxolimab in advanced cancers. Profiled with immunoSEQ multiplex PCR; TCRdb holds only in-frame clones, not every one. The repertoire holds about 59,000 clones, with 84% as singletons. The sequencing used CD4+ or CD8+ T cells sorted from blood, collected in a trial of the OX40 agonist ivuxolimab. Every receptor here comes from an adult with an advanced solid tumor such as melanoma, head and neck, liver or kidney cancer.

This chain joins TRBV6-6 and TRBJ2-5; the match to TRBD2 covers 11 bases. Trimming removed 2 bases from V and 6 bases from J; junction bases left unmatched: 8. CDR1 MNHNY and CDR2 SVGAGI come from the germline V gene (reference sequence). The CDR3 is made up of 16 amino acids. CDR3: CASSYTTSGSLKTQYF. The CDR3 DNA is TGTGCCAGCAGTTACACCACTAGCGGGAGTCTTAAGACCCAGTACTTC.

This CDR3 reads CATSRAKLARVSDTQYF. CDR3 sequence (DNA): TGTGCCACCAGCAGAGCTAAACTAGCGAGGGTTTCAGATACGCAGTATTTT. V and J are TRBV15 and TRBJ2-3; TRBD2 matches at 7 bases. The CDR3 covers 17 residues. CDR1 is LNHNV, CDR2 YYDKDF, per germline (reference sequence). J was trimmed by 4 bases and V by 1 base; bases with no gene match: 11.

This sequence joins TRBV4-1 and TRBJ1-2; 8 bases agree with TRBD1. In germline, CDR1 is MGHRA, CDR2 YSYEKL. This CDR3 is built from 16 residues. Trimming removed 0 bases from V and 6 bases from J; junction bases left unmatched: 9. The chain's CDR3 is CASSQESSGTGNGYTF. The DNA for the CDR3 is TGCGCCAGCAGCCAAGAAAGCTCCGGGACAGGAAATGGCTACACCTTC.

The V gene is TRBV5-6, the J gene TRBJ2-3; D uncertain. Trimming shortened V by 0 bases and J by 1 base, and 6 bases separated the two germline ends. Germline V gene data show CDR1 as SGHDT and CDR2 as YYEEEE. This CDR3 is 14 amino acids long. In DNA form, the CDR3 reads TGTGCCAGCAGCTTGGATTCGGGCACAGATACGCAGTATTTT. Translating it yields CASSLDSGTDTQYF.

The chain is built from TRBV4-2 and TRBJ2-5; tentative D call: TRBD2 (6 bases). This CDR3 comprises 17 residues. V was shortened by 1 base and J by 1 base, with 16 bases between the two germline ends. From germline, CDR1 is LGHNA and CDR2 YNFKEQ. This CDR3 reads CASSQVKTGALQETQYF. The CDR3, as DNA: TGTGCCAGCAGCCAAGTTAAAACGGGAGCACTCCAAGAGACCCAGTACTTC.

This clone was recorded a few times. The chain couples TRBV6-5 to TRBJ1-1, with a possible D match to TRBD1 (5 bases). CDR3 length: 14 amino acids. Germline V lookup: CDR1 MNHEY, CDR2 SVGAGI. The V end was cut by 2 bases, the J end by 6 bases, with 13 bases between. The CDR3 sequence: CASSYGRVWAEAFF. The CDR3 nucleotides are TGTGCCAGCAGTTACGGCAGGGTGTGGGCTGAAGCTTTCTTT.

The table lists this clone with a few counts. The CDR3 DNA is TGTGCCAGCAGTTACGGACCCGGGGGCTCTGCAGATACGCAGTATTTT. Protein product: CASSYGPGGSADTQYF. The chain couples TRBV6-5 to TRBJ2-3; D may match TRBD1 or TRBD2 (6 bases each). Germline values: CDR1 MNHEY, CDR2 SVGAGI. The CDR3 sequence is 16 residues long. The V gene lost 2 bases and the J gene lost 4 bases, with 16 bases spanning the gap.

CDR3 residues: CSVGLSGQGRETQYF. The CDR3 DNA is TGCAGCGTGGGATTATCGGGACAGGGTCGAGAGACCCAGTACTTC. The genes are TRBV29-1 and TRBJ2-5, with 9 bases aligning to TRBD1. Looked up from germline, CDR1 is SQVTM and CDR2 is ANQGSEA. After removal of 6 bases from V and 4 bases from J, the junction contained 12 bases not matched to a gene. CDR3 length equals 15 residues.

This rearrangement joins TRBV11-3 to TRBJ2-1; 12 bases line up with TRBD2. V was clipped by 2 bases and J by 9 bases; unmatched bases: 5. This CDR3 spans 15 amino acids. Germline V gene lookup returns CDR1 SGHNT and CDR2 YENEEA. CDR3 region: CASSLLAGGPTEQFF. In DNA form, the CDR3 reads TGTGCCAGCAGCTTACTAGCGGGAGGGCCCACTGAGCAGTTCTTC. Looking up the rest from reference TRBV11-3 and TRBJ2-1 gives the full variable domain: EAGVVQSPRYKIIEKKQPVAFWCNPISGHNTLYWYLQNLGQGPELLIRYENEEAVDDSQLPKDRFSAERLKGVDSTLKIQPAELGDSAVYLCASSLLAGGPTEQFFGPGTRLTVL.

The V gene is TRBV19, the J gene TRBJ1-1; D not resolved. This CDR3 region has 13 residues. V lost 3 bases and J lost 0, with 5 bases in between. Germline V gene sequence: CDR1 LNHDA, CDR2 SQIVND (reference sequence). The CDR3 reads CASSMTLNTEAFF. The CDR3 DNA reads TGTGCCAGTAGTATGACCTTGAACACTGAAGCTTTCTTT.

With regard to this clone: Relative to the germline gene, one junction end is altered; a read error may explain this. V is TRBV6-5 and J is TRBJ1-1; no reliable D call. Germline-derived CDR1 and CDR2 are MNHEY and SVGAGI. The CDR3 runs to 14 residues. The chain's CDR3 is CASSDSSRNTEAFF. CDR3 DNA: TGTGCCAGCAGTGACTCGAGCAGGAACACTGAAGCTTTCTTT.

This clone was picked up a small number of times. The CDR3 DNA is TGTGCCAGCAGTGACGGGCTAGCGGGAGTAGGAGATACGCAGTATTTT. Its protein is CASSDGLAGVGDTQYF. The genes are TRBV2 and TRBJ2-3; the match to TRBD2 covers 10 bases. Germline V lookup: CDR1 SNHLY, CDR2 FYNNEI. The CDR3 is 16 amino acids. J lost 5 bases, V lost 3 bases, and 8 bases had no gene match.

This chain connects TRBV10-1 to TRBJ2-7; 7 bases match TRBD1. J was trimmed by 2 bases and V by 3 bases; bases with no gene match: 4. The CDR3 sequence is 14 residues long. Germline CDR1 WNHNN, CDR2 SYGVQD (reference sequence). The CDR3 nucleotides are TGCGCCAGCAGTGAACCCGACAGGGCCTACGAGCAGTACTTC. Amino acids: CASSEPDRAYEQYF.

The chain couples TRBV7-2 to TRBJ1-1; D remains ambiguous. The germline CDR1 and CDR2 sequences are SGHTA and FQGNSA. The CDR3 is made up of 11 amino acids. V shed 5 bases and J shed 11 bases, with 12 bases lying between them. The CDR3 reads CASSEGPSAFF. The CDR3 nucleotides are TGTGCCAGCAGCGAAGGGCCCTCGGCTTTCTTT.

J is TRBJ1-2 and V is TRBV6-1; TRBD1 aligns across 7 bases. The CDR3 is 17 residues long. V gave up 4 bases and J gave up 0 bases; unmatched junction bases: 11. Germline CDR1 MNHNS, CDR2 SASEGT. In DNA form, the CDR3 reads TGTGCCAGCAGTGCCAACCCGGGACAGTCAGCTAACTATGGCTACACCTTC. Its protein product is CASSANPGQSANYGYTF.

CDR3 coding DNA: TGTGCCACCAGTAGGTCGTTTAGCACTGAAGCTTTCTTT. Protein product: CATSRSFSTEAFF. The rearrangement uses TRBV15 and TRBJ1-1; D gene ambiguous. Germline CDR1 is LNHNV and CDR2 is YYDKDF (reference sequence). This CDR3 has 13 amino acids. V shed 6 bases and J shed 4 bases, with 12 bases lying between them.

The CDR3 sequence is CASSQDWGQGGTLATNEKLFF. DNA of the CDR3: TGCGCCAGCAGCCAAGATTGGGGGCAGGGCGGAACCCTGGCAACTAATGAAAAACTGTTTTTT. The V and J genes are TRBV4-1 and TRBJ1-4; a weak D match, TRBD1 (6 bases). The CDR3 is 21 amino acids. Per germline, CDR1 MGHRA and CDR2 YSYEKL. V was shortened by 0 bases and J by 0 bases, with 23 bases between the two germline ends.

This clone was recorded only once. The rearrangement links TRBV5-1 to TRBJ2-7; D is ambiguous. The CDR3 totals 13 residues. The V end lost 0 bases, the J end lost 2 bases, and 6 bases lay between the germline ends. Per germline, CDR1 SGHRS and CDR2 YFSETQ. CDR3 nucleotides: TGCGCCAGCAGCTTGGACACAACCTACGAGCAGTACTTC. This sequence encodes CASSLDTTYEQYF.

J is TRBJ1-3 and V is TRBV7-9, with 9 bases that match TRBD1. Germline V gene data show CDR1 as SEHNR and CDR2 as FQNEAQ (reference sequence). V shed 5 bases, J shed 2 bases, and the junction held 7 bases outside the gene matches. This CDR3 is 16 amino acids long. The CDR3 here is CASSPPQGATGNTIYF. The DNA for the CDR3 is TGTGCCAGCAGCCCCCCACAGGGGGCTACTGGAAACACCATATATTTT.

The chain joins TRBV11-2 to TRBJ1-1; perhaps TRBD1 as D (5 bases). V was trimmed by 0 bases and J by 0 bases, leaving 14 bases between them. The germline V gene has CDR1 SGHAT and CDR2 FQNNGV. CDR3 length: 17 amino acids. The CDR3 DNA reads TGTGCCAGCAGCTTAGATGGGGAGGGGTATCTGAACACTGAAGCTTTCTTT. Amino acids: CASSLDGEGYLNTEAFF.

The chain recombines TRBV5-1 with TRBJ2-1; D ambiguous. The CDR3 length is 16 residues. Germline CDR1 and CDR2: SGHRS and YFSETQ. Deletions cut 0 bases from V and 7 bases from J, with 17 bases between. This CDR3 is CASSLVQDPRSNEQFF. The CDR3, as DNA: TGCGCCAGCAGCTTGGTGCAGGACCCCCGGTCGAATGAGCAGTTCTTC.

This chain uses TRBV5-4 with TRBJ1-2; TRBD1 is a possible D gene (6 bases). Germline V gives CDR1 SGHNT, CDR2 YYREEE (reference sequence). This CDR3 has 15 amino acids. The V end lost 4 bases, the J end lost 8 bases, and 21 bases lay between the germline ends. CDR3 sequence (DNA): TGTGCCAGCAGCGGTGGAGGGTACAGGGCGGACGGCTACACCTTC. Its protein is CASSGGGYRADGYTF. The full variable domain, its missing parts supplied by reference TRBV5-4 and TRBJ1-2, is ETGVTQSPTHLIKTRGQQVTLRCSSQSGHNTVSWYQQALGQGPQFIFQYYREEENGRGNFPPRFSGLQFPNYSSELNVNALELDDSALYLCASSGGGYRADGYTFGSGTRLTVV.

This clone came up once. The chain has TRBV5-1 and TRBJ2-1, with D hard to call. The CDR3 length is 11 residues. With 4 bases removed from V and 10 bases from J, the gap between germline ends came to 9 bases. Germline CDR1 and CDR2: SGHRS and YFSETQ. The CDR3 here is CASSAISEQFF. CDR3 nucleotide sequence: TGCGCCAGCAGCGCCATTAGCGAGCAGTTCTTC.

In this sample, this clone turned up once. The chain combines TRBV5-6 with TRBJ2-2; tentative D call: TRBD2 (5 bases). Looked up from germline, CDR1 is SGHDT and CDR2 is YYEEEE. V lost 0 bases and J lost 3, with 15 bases in between. The CDR3 has 17 residues. The CDR3 region has the DNA TGTGCCAGCAGCTTGGCCTGGTTAGCGTTGGACACCGGGGAGCTGTTTTTT. Its protein is CASSLAWLALDTGELFF.

This clone showed up just once. V gene TRBV9 combines with J gene TRBJ2-6; TRBD1 matches 8 bases. Germline assignment: CDR1 SGDLS and CDR2 YYNGEE. V was clipped by 2 bases and J by 2 bases; unmatched bases: 6. The length of the CDR3 is 17 residues. CDR3 in amino acids: CASSVGQGSTGANVLTF. The DNA of the CDR3 is TGTGCCAGCAGCGTCGGACAGGGCAGTACTGGGGCCAACGTCCTGACTTTC.

V is TRBV5-1 and J is TRBJ2-3; possible D gene TRBD2, 5 bases. Germline CDR1 is SGHRS and CDR2 is YFSETQ. The CDR3 spans 14 residues. V gave up 1 base and J gave up 5 bases, with 11 bases separating them. This chain's CDR3 is CASSLTRTLDTQYF. CDR3 DNA: TGCGCCAGCAGCTTGACGAGGACTTTAGATACGCAGTATTTT.

The chain carries TRBV6-1 and TRBJ1-2; possibly TRBD1 for D (6 bases). In germline, CDR1 is MNHNS, CDR2 SASEGT. The CDR3 is 11 residues long. V was trimmed by 4 bases and J by 8 bases, leaving 8 bases between them. The CDR3: CASSGQVGYTF. The CDR3 DNA sequence: TGTGCCAGCAGTGGACAGGTCGGCTACACCTTC.

J is TRBJ2-7 and V is TRBV4-1, with D unclear. Trimming took 5 bases from V and 6 from J, leaving 8 bases between them. Germline CDR1 is MGHRA and CDR2 is YSYEKL. The CDR3 is 11 residues long. The CDR3: CASSAYSEQYF. The CDR3 DNA reads as TGCGCCAGCAGCGCTTATAGCGAGCAGTACTTC.

The chain uses TRBV30 and TRBJ1-1; 7 positions agree with TRBD1. The germline CDR1 and CDR2 sequences are GTSNPN and SVGIG (reference sequence). V trimming: 5 bases; J trimming: 7 bases; junction bases outside the gene matches: 10. The CDR3 runs 13 residues. CDR3 sequence (DNA): TGTGCCTGGTCCTGGGGACAGTCGAATGAAGCTTTCTTT. Its protein is CAWSWGQSNEAFF. Combining the CDR3 with reference TRBV30 and TRBJ1-1 gives the whole variable domain SQTIHQWPATLVQPVGSPLSLECTVEGTSNPNLYWYRQAAGRGLQLLFYSVGIGQISSEVPQNLSASRPQDRQFILSSKKLLLSDSGFYLCAWSWGQSNEAFFGQGTRLTVV.